Listed here are 15 T cell receptor beta chains from one sample, sequenced in a study of beta chain features in type 1 diabetes. The isolated RNA, all of it, was reverse transcribed, so expressed TCRB transcripts were what got sequenced. The table came from immunoSEQ multiplex PCR; TCRdb's copy has only in-frame clones and leaves some out. Among roughly 140,000 clones listed, 6.9% were seen once. Sequencing input: central memory CD4+ T cells from blood. Every receptor here comes from a woman younger than 45 in good health.

This chain joins TRBV7-8 and TRBJ2-7; tentative D call: TRBD2 (6 bases). The V end was cut by 5 bases, the J end by 0 bases, with 17 bases between. Germline CDR1 reads SGHVS; CDR2 reads FQNEAQ. This CDR3 is built from 16 residues. CDR3 DNA sequence: TGTGCCAGCAGCCCTAAGCCCTTCGGGAGCTCCTACGAGCAGTACTTC. This gives the protein CASSPKPFGSSYEQYF.

There are a few counts of this clone. The chain links TRBV6-6 to TRBJ1-1, with D possibly matching TRBD1 (6 bases). The germline gives CDR1 MNHNY, CDR2 SVGAGI (reference sequence). Trimming left V 8 bases short and J 6 bases short, with 16 bases between. This CDR3 has 13 residues. CDR3 in amino acids: CASVIQGSAEAFF. DNA of the CDR3: TGTGCCAGCGTTATACAGGGAAGCGCTGAAGCTTTCTTT.

The sample holds a few counts of this clone. V is TRBV19 and J is TRBJ1-2, with D possibly matching TRBD1 (5 bases). From germline, CDR1 is LNHDA and CDR2 SQIVND (reference sequence). Between the trimmed V and J ends, which lost 9 bases and 8 bases, there was a span of 19 bases. The CDR3 sequence is 13 residues long. Here the CDR3 DNA reads TGTGCCAGAGCTCCGACAGAGCAGAGAGGCTACACCTTC. This gives the protein CARAPTEQRGYTF.

The chain links TRBV11-3 to TRBJ2-1; D is unresolved. Germline V gives CDR1 SGHNT, CDR2 YENEEA. Between the trimmed V and J ends, which lost 5 bases and 5 bases, there was a span of 4 bases. This CDR3 is built from 11 residues. The CDR3 loop is CASSRDNEQFF. DNA of the CDR3: TGTGCCAGCAGCCGGGACAATGAGCAGTTCTTC.

This clone was seen a handful of times. V and J are TRBV7-3 and TRBJ2-4; TRBD1 matches 11 bases. The ends lost 5 bases at V and 0 bases at J; junction bases unmatched: 6. The germline V gene encodes CDR1 SGHTA and CDR2 FQGTGA. The CDR3 contains 17 residues. Written as DNA, the CDR3 is TGTGCCAGCAGCCGAGGACAGGGGGCATCAGCCAAAAACATTCAGTACTTC. Translated: CASSRGQGASAKNIQYF.

This clone was seen a few times. As DNA, the CDR3 is TGTGCCAGCTCACCGGGGGGACAGGGCAACTATGGCTACACCTTC. Translation gives CASSPGGQGNYGYTF. This chain links TRBV18 with TRBJ1-2, with 9 positions matching TRBD1. There are 15 residues in the CDR3. After removal of 3 bases from V and 2 bases from J, the junction contained 4 bases not matched to a gene. Germline V CDR1 and CDR2: KGHSH, LQKENI. The variable domain in full, with the rest retrieved from reference TRBV18 and TRBJ1-2, is NAGVMQNPRHLVRRRGQEARLRCSPMKGHSHVYWYRQLPEEGLKFMVYLQKENIIDESGMPKERFSAEFPKEGPSILRIQQVVRGDSAAYFCASSPGGQGNYGYTFGSGTRLTVV.

This clone showed up just a few times. V and J are TRBV18 and TRBJ2-3; a weak D match, TRBD2 (5 bases). V lost 2 bases, J lost 4 bases, and 13 bases lay in between. The CDR3 contains 15 residues. Germline V CDR1 and CDR2: KGHSH, LQKENI. CDR3 sequence: CASSPYGEGPDTQYF. CDR3 nucleotides: TGTGCCAGCTCACCATACGGGGAAGGGCCAGATACGCAGTATTTT.

The chain carries TRBV4-1 and TRBJ1-5; D remains unclear. Trimming removed 2 bases from V and 6 bases from J, with 11 bases in between. Per the germline V gene, CDR1 is MGHRA and CDR2 is YSYEKL. The CDR3 is made up of 14 amino acids. The CDR3 loop is CASSQRQESQPQHF. In DNA, the CDR3 is TGCGCCAGCAGCCAACGGCAGGAAAGTCAGCCCCAGCATTTT.

The sample holds a few counts of this clone. The gene calls are TRBV10-2 and TRBJ1-3; 7 nucleotides match TRBD1. Germline V CDR1 and CDR2: WSHSY, SAAADI. Losses at the gene ends were 6 bases for V and 3 bases for J; bases not matched to a gene: 8. This CDR3 is built from 15 residues. The CDR3 region is CASRPPGGDGNTIYF. Here the CDR3 DNA reads TGCGCCAGCAGACCTCCAGGGGGTGATGGAAACACCATATATTTT.

This clone was observed a few times. The rearrangement joins TRBV5-4 to TRBJ2-5, with 8 bases aligning to TRBD1. V was clipped by 5 bases and J by 5 bases; unmatched bases: 5. Germline V gene data show CDR1 as SGHNT and CDR2 as YYREEE (reference sequence). This CDR3 spans 13 amino acids. CDR3 in amino acids: CASRGQELETQYF. DNA of the CDR3: TGTGCCAGCAGGGGACAGGAGTTGGAGACCCAGTACTTC.

This sequence joins TRBV6-6 and TRBJ2-3, with D unclear. The CDR3 covers 14 residues. The germline V gene has CDR1 MNHNY and CDR2 SVGAGI (reference sequence). V was pared by 4 bases and J by 3 bases, with 11 bases between. The CDR3, as DNA: TGTGCCAGCAGTTCTAAGCTGGAGACAGATACGCAGTATTTT. Amino acids: CASSSKLETDTQYF.

The sample holds a few counts of this clone. The chain has TRBV5-1 and TRBJ2-3, with TRBD2 matching over 10 bases. Germline values: CDR1 SGHRS, CDR2 YFSETQ. CDR3 length: 16 residues. V shed 4 bases and J 4 bases; nucleotides not matched to a gene: 9. The CDR3 DNA reads TGCGCCAGCAGCCTTTTTTCTAGCGGGAGCCCAGATACGCAGTATTTT. It encodes CASSLFSSGSPDTQYF.

There are many counts of this clone. The chain has TRBV4-2 and TRBJ2-3; 13 nucleotides line up with TRBD2. V lost 5 bases, J lost 3 bases, and 8 bases stayed unmatched. This CDR3 comprises 17 residues. Per germline, CDR1 LGHNA and CDR2 YNFKEQ. Written as DNA, the CDR3 is TGTGCCAGCAGCTTCCTACTAGCGGGAGGGCCGACAGATACGCAGTATTTT. As protein: CASSFLLAGGPTDTQYF.

In its sample, this clone was seen a few times. The chain couples TRBV19 to TRBJ1-2, with D hard to call. The CDR3 totals 13 residues. The V gene lost 7 bases and the J gene lost 5 bases, with 14 bases spanning the gap. Germline lookup yields CDR1 LNHDA and CDR2 SQIVND (reference sequence). Here the CDR3 DNA reads TGTGCCAGTACGCGGGTGGGCGGATATGGCTACACCTTC. Protein: CASTRVGGYGYTF. Filled out from reference TRBV19 and TRBJ1-2, the complete variable domain reads DGGITQSPKYLFRKEGQNVTLSCEQNLNHDAMYWYRQDPGQGLRLIYYSQIVNDFQKGDIAEGYSVSREKKESFPLTVTSAQKNPTAFYLCASTRVGGYGYTFGSGTRLTVV.

The chain has TRBV4-1 and TRBJ2-4, with TRBD1 matching 8 bases. Germline CDR1 reads MGHRA; CDR2 reads YSYEKL. The CDR3 totals 14 residues. The V gene end was trimmed by 1 base and the J gene end by 7 bases; junction bases not matched to a gene: 3. Here the CDR3 reads CASSQGTGSNIQYF. In nucleotides, the CDR3 is TGCGCCAGCAGCCAAGGGACAGGGTCGAACATTCAGTACTTC.